The present T cell receptor (beta chain) was sequenced within a study of tumor-infiltrating lymphocytes in primary liver carcinoma (TCRdb year 2017). Describing the broader study: Between November 2015 and March 2016, a few patients in China with histopathologically diagnosed primary liver carcinoma had surgical resection. Hepatocellular carcinoma (four) or combined HCC and intrahepatic cholangiocarcinoma (one) was present in the five patients, who were three men and two women aged 30 to 69 years. The tumors of the five patients were staged as T1-T3 N0M0, with maximum diameters ranging from 4.2 to 10 cm. Roughly 3.5 to 8 million productive TCRbeta reads were obtained per sample, and no significant difference in read depth was found between tissue types. Across five regions of each liver tumor, along with adjacent normal tissue and blood, the study brought together TCRbeta repertoire sequencing, expression microarrays and whole-exome sequencing. A total of about 35 specimens from 5 patients went through TCRbeta repertoire sequencing, namely 25 tumor regions, 5 adjacent noncancerous liver tissues and 5 peripheral blood samples. Technical replicate repertoires showed high reproducibility, with mean shared-clone rates roughly 0.87 and correlation coefficients above 0.95. Overall study outcomes, separate from this receptor: Compared with blood, tumors had a significantly larger share of the repertoire taken up by the top 250 clones (p = 0.039). Only the TCR beta chain was sequenced, which likely underestimates true repertoire diversity because unpaired alpha chains were not captured. The study included only five or six patients, and the authors note findings should be validated in a larger study. Repertoire overlap was higher between tumor regions (mean about 36%) than tumor-adjacent (approximately 17%) or tumor-blood (14%) pairs, consistent with antigen-driven expansion. Since the samples were bulk and unsorted, there was no way to compare CD4+ and CD8+ T cell repertoires.

Worth noting for this clonotype: Its antigen remains unidentified. One base away there is no much larger clone; base qualities are not given.

Taken from cysteine to phenylalanine, the CDR3 has 15 residues. CDR3 DNA only is kept here, 45 bases in frame from base 1. Trimming takes 9 bases off V and 3 bases off J; junction bases not matched to a gene: 11. The CDR1 and CDR2 encoded by the germline V gene are MRHNA and SNTAGT. TRIzol reagent was used to extract blood RNA from unsorted whole blood, while the DNeasy Blood & Tissue kit provided the germline DNA. At the time of sampling, the patients were treatment-naive and had chronic HBV infection. Before surgery, around 4 milliliters of peripheral blood were drawn into K2EDTA tubes. Using a constant-region primer and ProtoScript II reverse transcriptase, TCRbeta-specific cDNA was reverse-transcribed from around 520 ng total RNA. Construction of the TCRbeta libraries relied on three nested rounds of multiplex PCR, following a slightly modified ARM-PCR procedure. Multiplex TRBV1-TRBV30 forward primers and a Cbeta reverse primer were used in the first two PCR rounds, each of which was run for around 9 cycles. Sample barcodes and Illumina adapters were attached in a final 25-cycle PCR using Deep VentR polymerase. Amplicons of 200-500 bp were gel-purified with a QIAquick gel extraction kit before sequencing. The TCRbeta amplicons were sequenced with 250-bp paired-end reads on an Illumina HiSeq 2500. As for how the authors treated the data: Quality trimming of reads was performed with Trimmomatic v0.33, and paired reads were merged with FLASH v1.2.11 so that full CDR3 sequences could be recovered. MiGEC v1.2.1b assigned V, D and J germline segments to the rearranged TCRbeta sequences. Clonotype statistics, along with Shannon-Wiener diversity indices, were calculated using VDJtools v1.0.0. Except for diversity analysis, only the 250 most abundant clonotypes of each sample were used in subsequent analyses to reduce sampling bias. TCRdb reprocessing: public reads trimmed at Q25 with fastp, clones called with MiXCR, in-frame beta chains kept. Records with the same CDR3 protein are collapsed into one entry carrying the most frequent genes and DNA. These V and J calls are TCRdb output, not the study's own analysis. The sample table shows 320,000 or so distinct CDR3 sequences, and 50% to 70% are seen once. Roughly 9% of the sample is in the top ten clones.

The origin of this receptor is a man aged 40-50 years with primary liver carcinoma and hepatitis B virus infection. The chain is made from TRBV6-4 and TRBJ2-3, with TRBD1 identical over 8 junction bases. The sample comprised peripheral blood. The sequence in DNA is TGTGCCAGTAGACAGTCAGGGGGCGATACAGATACGCAGTATTTT. Its translation reads: CASRQSGGDTDTQYF.